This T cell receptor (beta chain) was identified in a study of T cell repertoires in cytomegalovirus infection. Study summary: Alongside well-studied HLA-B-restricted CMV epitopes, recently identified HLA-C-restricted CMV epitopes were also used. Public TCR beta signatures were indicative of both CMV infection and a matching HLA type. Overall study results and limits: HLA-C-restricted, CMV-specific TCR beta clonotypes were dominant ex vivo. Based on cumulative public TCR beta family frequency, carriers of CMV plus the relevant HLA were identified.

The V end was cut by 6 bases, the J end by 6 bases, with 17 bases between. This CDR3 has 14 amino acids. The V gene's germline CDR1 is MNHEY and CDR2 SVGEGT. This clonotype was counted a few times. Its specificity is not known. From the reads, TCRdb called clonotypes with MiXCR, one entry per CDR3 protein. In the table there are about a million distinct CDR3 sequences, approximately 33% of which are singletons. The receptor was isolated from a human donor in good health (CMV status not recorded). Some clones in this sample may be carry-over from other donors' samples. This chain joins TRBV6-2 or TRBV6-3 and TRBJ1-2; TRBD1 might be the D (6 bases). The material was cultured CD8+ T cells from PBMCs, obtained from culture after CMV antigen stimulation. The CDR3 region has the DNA TGTGCCAGCAGCACCCCGGGTCAGGGGCATGGCTACACCTTC. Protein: CASSTPGQGHGYTF.